This passage covers 30 T cell receptor beta chains from one sample sequenced in a study of T cells after yellow fever vaccination. One entry per CDR3 protein, called by TCRdb with MiXCR from the 5' RACE reads. Of more than 50,000 distinct CDR3 sequences in the sample, around 5.4% are singletons; the top ten hold about a third. This specimen was PBMCs, either bulk or a sorted T-cell subset (CD4+, CD8+, memory, or dextramer-sorted; not recorded which), taken on the day of the yellow fever booster vaccination. Receptors originate from a man younger than 35 who received the YFV17D yellow fever vaccine.

This clonotype was detected many times. The rearrangement links TRBV6-4 to TRBJ1-1; 7 nucleotides align to TRBD1. The CDR3 has 14 amino acids. Germline V gives CDR1 MRHNA, CDR2 SNTAGT. Trimming removed 0 bases from V and 7 bases from J; junction bases left unmatched: 5. The CDR3 loop is CASSDSPGGLEAFF. CDR3 bases: TGTGCCAGCAGTGACTCACCAGGGGGACTTGAAGCTTTCTTT.

At least ten counts were recorded for this clonotype. This rearrangement joins TRBV20-1 to TRBJ2-2; D remains ambiguous. This CDR3 has 12 residues. In germline, CDR1 is DFQATT, CDR2 SNEGSKA (reference sequence). Between the trimmed V and J ends, which lost 0 bases and 2 bases, there was a span of 1 base. CDR3 in amino acids: CSARDNTGELFF. In nucleotides, the CDR3 is TGCAGTGCTAGAGATAACACCGGGGAGCTGTTTTTT.

This clonotype was picked up many times. This chain links TRBV29-1 with TRBJ1-2; 8 nucleotides match TRBD1. Germline V gene lookup returns CDR1 SQVTM and CDR2 ANQGSEA. Trimming took 6 bases from V and 3 from J; bases not matched to a gene: 6. CDR3 size: 13 residues. The CDR3 is CSVPGQADYGYTF. The CDR3 region has the DNA TGCAGCGTCCCGGGACAGGCAGACTATGGCTACACCTTC.

In its sample, this clonotype was seen many times. The chain carries TRBV6-5 and TRBJ1-1, with a weak D call TRBD1 (6 bases). The ends were cut back, 0 bases at V and 1 base at J, with 6 bases in the middle. Germline CDR1 and CDR2: MNHEY and SVGAGI. CDR3 size: 14 residues. CDR3 protein: CASSYSGGNTEAFF. The CDR3, as DNA: TGTGCCAGCAGTTACTCAGGGGGGAACACTGAAGCTTTCTTT.

This clonotype was counted many times. The chain uses TRBV10-2 and TRBJ1-5; D is perhaps TRBD1 (5 bases). With 2 bases removed from V and 7 bases from J, the gap between germline ends came to 15 bases. Germline values: CDR1 WSHSY, CDR2 SAAADI. CDR3 length: 15 amino acids. The CDR3 reads CASSELPQGSQPQHF. Here the CDR3 DNA reads TGCGCCAGCAGTGAGCTTCCCCAGGGCAGCCAGCCCCAGCATTTT.

In this sample, this clonotype turned up many times. The chain is built from TRBV27 and TRBJ2-3; TRBD2 agrees at 9 bases. The germline CDR1 and CDR2 sequences are MNHEY and SMNVEV (reference sequence). Losses at the gene ends were 6 bases for V and 5 bases for J; bases not matched to a gene: 6. The CDR3 loop spans 14 amino acids. The CDR3: CASRLAGGGDTQYF. CDR3 DNA sequence: TGTGCCAGCAGGCTGGCGGGGGGGGGAGATACGCAGTATTTT.

The V call is TRBV9, the J call TRBJ2-1; 8 positions agree with TRBD2. Unmatched junction bases numbered 2, after V lost 3 bases and J lost 0 bases. Germline CDR1 and CDR2: SGDLS and YYNGEE. The CDR3 covers 15 residues. CDR3 sequence reads: CASSGGLASYNEQFF. The CDR3, as DNA: TGTGCCAGCAGCGGCGGACTAGCCTCCTACAATGAGCAGTTCTTC.

This rearrangement joins TRBV7-9 to TRBJ1-1, with D unresolved. CDR1 and CDR2 from the germline V gene are SEHNR and FQNEAQ (reference sequence). V shed 7 bases and J shed 4 bases, with 19 bases lying between them. CDR3 length equals 15 residues. CDR3 nucleotides: TGTGCCAGCACCCATCGGGAGGGAATCCCCACTGAAGCTTTCTTT. Translated, it gives CASTHREGIPTEAFF.

In its sample, this clonotype was seen many times. The chain recombines TRBV12-3 or TRBV12-4 with TRBJ2-5; D gene uncertain. The CDR3 extends over 15 amino acids. V lost 2 bases to trimming and J lost 2 bases, with 12 bases between them. The CDR3 is CASSLSPGQQETQYF. DNA of the CDR3: TGTGCCAGCAGTTTATCCCCCGGCCAGCAAGAGACCCAGTACTTC.

The chain is built from TRBV5-1 and TRBJ2-2; D is unresolved. Germline V gene sequence: CDR1 SGHRS, CDR2 YFSETQ. The CDR3 contains 16 residues. The V end was cut by 0 bases, the J end by 0 bases, with 9 bases between. The CDR3 loop reads CASSLAHRANTGELFF. The CDR3 region has the DNA TGCGCCAGCAGCTTGGCCCACAGAGCGAACACCGGGGAGCTGTTTTTT.

This clonotype was picked up a small number of times. The chain carries TRBV6-2 or TRBV6-3 and TRBJ2-2, with TRBD2 identical over 11 bases. Germline CDR1 MNHEY, CDR2 SVGEGT. Losses at the gene ends were 7 bases for V and 1 base for J; bases not matched to a gene: 5. The CDR3 length is 16 residues. The CDR3 nucleotides read TGTGCCAGCATTCAACTAGCGGGGGAGAACACCGGGGAGCTGTTTTTT. It is translated as CASIQLAGENTGELFF.

With regard to this clonotype: It may be a read error: a sequence one base away is much more abundant. V gene TRBV14 combines with J gene TRBJ2-1; unclear D gene. This CDR3 has 12 residues. Germline CDR1 SGHDN, CDR2 FVKESK. With 6 bases removed from V and 16 bases from J, the gap between germline ends came to 19 bases. The chain's CDR3 is CASSPSFILPFF. CDR3 DNA sequence: TGTGCCAGCAGTCCTTCCTTCATCCTTCCATTCTTC.

The V and J genes are TRBV27 and TRBJ2-5; 10 bases are shared with TRBD2. CDR1 is MNHEY and CDR2 is SMNVEV in the germline V gene (reference sequence). CDR3 length: 17 residues. The J segment lost 0 bases and the V segment lost 8 bases, leaving 12 bases of the junction unmatched. The chain's CDR3 is CASPMASGGQYQETQYF. The CDR3 DNA reads TGTGCCAGCCCCATGGCTAGCGGGGGACAGTACCAAGAGACCCAGTACTTC.

The table lists this clonotype with many counts. The chain couples TRBV6-5 to TRBJ2-2; maybe TRBD2 (6 bases). Germline CDR1 MNHEY, CDR2 SVGAGI. CDR3 length: 16 residues. V lost 5 bases and J lost 1, with 14 bases in between. As DNA, the CDR3 is TGTGCCAGCAGTCCCGGGACTTACGGGAACACCGGGGAGCTGTTTTTT. Protein product: CASSPGTYGNTGELFF.

This clonotype was detected a few times. The chain links TRBV4-3 to TRBJ2-3; unclear D gene. Trimming stripped 5 bases from V and 6 bases from J, with 6 bases between. This CDR3 is built from 11 residues. Looked up from germline, CDR1 is LGHNA and CDR2 is YSLEER. The CDR3 DNA sequence: TGCGCCAGCAGCACTACGGATACGCAGTATTTT. The encoded protein is CASSTTDTQYF.

The V gene is TRBV15, the J gene TRBJ1-3; D is uncertain. The CDR3 spans 14 residues. Germline V gives CDR1 LNHNV, CDR2 YYDKDF (reference sequence). The V and J ends lost 8 bases and 0 bases respectively, with 11 bases between them. As DNA, the CDR3 is TGTGCCACCGGATCTGAGAGCTCTGGAAACACCATATATTTT. As protein: CATGSESSGNTIYF. The whole variable domain, filled in from reference TRBV15 and TRBJ1-3, reads DAMVIQNPRYQVTQFGKPVTLSCSQTLNHNVMYWYQQKSSQAPKLLFHYYDKDFNNEADTPDNFQSRRPNTSFCFLDIRSPGLGDTAMYLCATGSESSGNTIYFGEGSWLTVV.

This clonotype occurred a few times. The V gene is TRBV6-6, the J gene TRBJ2-1, with no clear D. This CDR3 has 12 residues. CDR1 and CDR2 from the germline V gene are MNHNY and SVGAGI (reference sequence). V was pared by 6 bases and J by 7 bases, with 10 bases between. The DNA for the CDR3 is TGTGCCAGCAGCCAACCCGGGAATGAGCAGTTCTTC. Its translation is CASSQPGNEQFF.

CDR3 region: CASSPVGLAGGPRTGELFF. CDR3 DNA sequence: TGCGCCAGCAGCCCGGTAGGACTAGCGGGGGGGCCGCGCACCGGGGAGCTGTTTTTT. V is TRBV5-1 and J is TRBJ2-2, with TRBD2 identical over 15 bases. CDR3 length equals 19 residues. V trimming: 4 bases; J trimming: 4 bases; junction bases outside the gene matches: 11. Per the germline V gene, CDR1 is SGHRS and CDR2 is YFSETQ.

This chain connects TRBV6-6 to TRBJ2-3, with TRBD2 matching over 7 bases. The germline gives CDR1 MNHNY, CDR2 SVGAGI (reference sequence). CDR3 length: 16 amino acids. The J segment lost 0 bases and the V segment lost 6 bases, leaving 9 bases of the junction unmatched. The CDR3 coding sequence is TGTGCCAGCAGCCCCGGGGGGTCAGGGAGCACAGATACGCAGTATTTT. Translation gives CASSPGGSGSTDTQYF.

In this sample, this clonotype turned up a few times. This chain uses TRBV30 with TRBJ2-3, with D tentatively TRBD2 (6 bases). Deletions cut 5 bases from V and 0 bases from J, with 18 bases between. The CDR3 covers 16 residues. Germline V gives CDR1 GTSNPN, CDR2 SVGIG (reference sequence). CDR3 region: CAWATRGTPSTDTQYF. For the CDR3, the DNA is TGTGCCTGGGCGACTAGAGGGACCCCTAGCACAGATACGCAGTATTTT.

This clonotype was seen more than once but under ten times. The chain has TRBV27 and TRBJ1-1, with a weak D call TRBD1 (5 bases). This CDR3 has 17 amino acids. Germline V gene sequence: CDR1 MNHEY, CDR2 SMNVEV (reference sequence). With 1 base removed from V and 0 bases from J, the gap between germline ends came to 15 bases. CDR3 amino acids: CASSLFRGPMMNTEAFF. The CDR3 DNA is TGTGCCAGCAGTTTATTCCGGGGACCAATGATGAACACTGAAGCTTTCTTT.

The V call is TRBV5-4, the J call TRBJ1-2; 7 bases are a match to TRBD1. The CDR3 contains 14 residues. CDR1 and CDR2 (germline): SGHNT, YYREEE (reference sequence). The J segment lost 4 bases and the V segment lost 4 bases, leaving 7 bases of the junction unmatched. CDR3 DNA sequence: TGTGCCAGCAGCCGGCAGGGGGACGGCTATGGCTACACCTTC. Encoded protein: CASSRQGDGYGYTF.

This clonotype was counted at least ten times. V and J are TRBV3-1 and TRBJ2-1, with TRBD2 identical over 9 bases. From germline, CDR1 is LGHDT and CDR2 YNNKEL (reference sequence). This CDR3 has 17 residues. J was trimmed by 7 bases and V by 0 bases; bases with no gene match: 10. In DNA, the CDR3 is TGTGCCAGCAGCCAAGAAGCTGCGGGGGGGCCGTGGAATGAGCAGTTCTTC. It is translated as CASSQEAAGGPWNEQFF.

The table lists this clonotype with many counts. The chain employs TRBV4-3 and TRBJ1-2; D not resolved. Germline V gene lookup returns CDR1 LGHNA and CDR2 YSLEER. Trimming removed 0 bases from V and 4 bases from J, with 12 bases in between. The CDR3 has 15 amino acids. The CDR3 loop reads CASSQDPGSGYGYTF. The CDR3 bases are TGCGCCAGCAGCCAAGATCCCGGGAGTGGCTATGGCTACACCTTC.

In DNA form, the CDR3 reads TGTGCCAGCTCCTCTAGCGGCCAAGAGACCCAGTACTTC. As protein: CASSSSGQETQYF. This chain connects TRBV3-1 to TRBJ2-5; 7 positions match TRBD2. This CDR3 contains 13 residues. V shed 8 bases and J 1 base; nucleotides not matched to a gene: 4. Germline values: CDR1 LGHDT, CDR2 YNNKEL (reference sequence).

This clonotype was seen repeatedly, ten times or more. The chain has TRBV4-1 and TRBJ2-5, with 8 bases matching TRBD2. Germline CDR1 MGHRA, CDR2 YSYEKL. V lost 4 bases and J lost 1; bases outside the gene matches: 5. There are 15 residues in the CDR3. The CDR3 loop is CASSLERGPQETQYF. CDR3 coding DNA: TGCGCCAGCAGCCTCGAGCGGGGGCCCCAAGAGACCCAGTACTTC.

The CDR3 DNA sequence: TGTGCCAGCAGTTACTTAGGGGGCGGTGAAGCTTTCTTT. Protein: CASSYLGGGEAFF. The chain employs TRBV6-5 and TRBJ1-1, with 7 nucleotides matching TRBD1. The length of the CDR3 is 13 residues. The V segment lost 1 base and the J segment 7 bases; nucleotides outside the gene matches: 3. The germline gives CDR1 MNHEY, CDR2 SVGAGI.

This clonotype was counted at least ten times. The chain recombines TRBV12-3 or TRBV12-4 with TRBJ2-3; 9 bases are a match to TRBD2. The CDR3 sequence is 15 residues long. V was pared by 3 bases and J by 6 bases, with 7 bases of the junction left unmatched. CDR3 coding DNA: TGTGCCAGCAGTTTGTTGGCGGGGGGGGCCGATACGCAGTATTTT. Its translation is CASSLLAGGADTQYF.

The rearrangement joins TRBV18 to TRBJ2-3; D uncertain. Deletions cut 2 bases from V and 8 bases from J, with 17 bases between. CDR3 length equals 15 residues. Germline assignment: CDR1 KGHSH and CDR2 LQKENI. The CDR3 DNA follows: TGTGCCAGCTCACCAGCAGGCGCCGGTAGTGGTACGCAGTATTTT. Protein: CASSPAGAGSGTQYF.

This clonotype came up many times. This rearrangement joins TRBV7-9 to TRBJ1-2; possibly TRBD1 for D (6 bases). The ends were cut back, 6 bases at V and 5 bases at J, with 7 bases in the middle. Germline V CDR1 and CDR2: SEHNR, FQNEAQ (reference sequence). CDR3 size: 11 residues. DNA of the CDR3: TGTGCCAGCAGGCAGGGGTATGGCTACACCTTC. It encodes CASRQGYGYTF.